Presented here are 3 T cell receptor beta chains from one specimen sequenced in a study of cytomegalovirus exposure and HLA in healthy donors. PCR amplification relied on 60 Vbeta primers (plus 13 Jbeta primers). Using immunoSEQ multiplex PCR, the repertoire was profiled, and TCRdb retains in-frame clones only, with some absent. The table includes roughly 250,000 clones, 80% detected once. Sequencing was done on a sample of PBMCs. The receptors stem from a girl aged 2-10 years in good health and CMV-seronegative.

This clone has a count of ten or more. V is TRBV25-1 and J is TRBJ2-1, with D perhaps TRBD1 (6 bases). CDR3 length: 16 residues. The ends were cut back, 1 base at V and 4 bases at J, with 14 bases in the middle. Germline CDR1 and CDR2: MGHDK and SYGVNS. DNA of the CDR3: TGTGCCAGCAGTGAATTAGGGGGAACCCCTTACAATGAGCAGTTCTTC. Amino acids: CASSELGGTPYNEQFF.

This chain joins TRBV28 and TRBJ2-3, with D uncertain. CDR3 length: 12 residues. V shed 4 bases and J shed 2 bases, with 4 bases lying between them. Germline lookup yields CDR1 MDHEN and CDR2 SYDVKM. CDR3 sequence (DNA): TGTGCCAGCAGTTCCTACACAGATACGCAGTATTTT. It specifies CASSSYTDTQYF.

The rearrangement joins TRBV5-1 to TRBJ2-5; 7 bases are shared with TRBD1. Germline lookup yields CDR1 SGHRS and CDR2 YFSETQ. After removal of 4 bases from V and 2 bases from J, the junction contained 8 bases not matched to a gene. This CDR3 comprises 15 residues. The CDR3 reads CASSPYRGTQETQYF. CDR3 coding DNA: TGCGCCAGCAGCCCATACAGGGGAACTCAAGAGACCCAGTACTTC.